The 7 T cell receptor beta chains given below trace back to one sample, sequenced in a study of T cell repertoires in cytomegalovirus infection. These receptors lack a known antigen. Via MiXCR, TCRdb re-called the reads, giving one row per CDR3 protein. The data show 370,000 or so distinct CDR3 sequences, just under 35% seen once. Specimen: cultured PBMCs, collected from culture after CMV antigen stimulation. Every receptor here comes from a human donor in good health (CMV status not recorded). Some clones in this sample may be carry-over from other donors' samples.

This chain connects TRBV7-9 to TRBJ2-7; TRBD2 matches 8 bases. Germline V CDR1 and CDR2: SEHNR, FQNEAQ (reference sequence). CDR3 length equals 19 residues. After removal of 4 bases from V and 2 bases from J, the junction contained 19 bases not matched to a gene. The DNA of the CDR3 is TGTGCCAGCAGCTCGGACAGTTTAACCGGGACTAGAAGGGCCTACGAGCAGTACGTC. Protein: CASSSDSLTGTRRAYEQYV.

This clonotype has more than one count but fewer than ten. The rearrangement uses TRBV7-2 and TRBJ2-3; a possible D gene is TRBD1 (6 bases). CDR3 length equals 15 residues. Per germline, CDR1 SGHTA and CDR2 FQGNSA. V was cut by 1 base and J by 2 bases, with 10 bases left in between. CDR3 nucleotide sequence: TGTGCCAGCAGCTTAGAGACAGGAGTCACAGATACGCAGTATTTT. Translation: CASSLETGVTDTQYF.

The CDR3 DNA follows: TGTGCCAGCAGCTTAGTGGGCAGCATCTCTGGAAACACCATATATTTT. It encodes CASSLVGSISGNTIYF. The chain joins TRBV7-9 to TRBJ1-3, with D unclear. The length of the CDR3 is 16 residues. The V gene's germline CDR1 is SEHNR and CDR2 FQNEAQ (reference sequence). V was trimmed by 1 base and J by 0 bases, leaving 10 bases between them. The whole variable domain, remainder taken from reference TRBV7-9 and TRBJ1-3, is DTGVSQNPRHKITKRGQNVTFRCDPISEHNRLYWYRQTLGQGPEFLTYFQNEAQLEKSRLLSDRFSAERPKGSFSTLEIQRTEQGDSAMYLCASSLVGSISGNTIYFGEGSWLTVV.

This clonotype was detected a few times. The rearrangement joins TRBV6-1 to TRBJ1-4, with D perhaps TRBD1 (6 bases). The CDR3 totals 21 residues. Germline loops: CDR1 MNHNS, CDR2 SASEGT. Trimming removed 6 bases from V and 5 bases from J, with 34 bases in between. The CDR3 coding sequence is TGTGCCAGCAGGAATCAAGCCCCCGCGGCAGGGGAAATCGTGCCCAATGAAAAACTGTTTTTT. It is translated as CASRNQAPAAGEIVPNEKLFF.

This clonotype was observed at least ten times. The chain employs TRBV12-3 or TRBV12-4 and TRBJ2-5; 8 bases are a match to TRBD1. With V trimmed by 6 bases and J by 5 bases, 5 bases remained unmatched. CDR3 size: 13 residues. In DNA, the CDR3 is TGTGCCAGCAGCGTTCGACAGGGGGAGACCCAGTACTTC. Residues: CASSVRQGETQYF.

This clonotype was seen more than once but under ten times. The chain carries TRBV19 and TRBJ2-3; TRBD2 might be the D (5 bases). Germline CDR1 is LNHDA and CDR2 is SQIVND (reference sequence). The CDR3 consists of 12 residues. V shed 4 bases and J shed 7 bases, with 9 bases lying between them. CDR3 nucleotides: TGTGCCAGTAGTACGACTACTCATACGCAGTATTTT. It yields the protein CASSTTTHTQYF.

The sample holds a few counts of this clonotype. The chain links TRBV4-1 to TRBJ1-5; tentative D call: TRBD1 (5 bases). V shed 4 bases and J shed 6 bases, with 13 bases lying between them. This CDR3 has 14 amino acids. Germline lookup yields CDR1 MGHRA and CDR2 YSYEKL. In nucleotides, the CDR3 is TGCGCCAGCAGCCCGGACACCCAGGGTCAGCCCCAGCATTTT. This codes for CASSPDTQGQPQHF.